This T cell receptor beta chain was documented in a study of T cell responses to AZD1222 COVID-19 vaccine. Germline CDR1 reads MRHNA; CDR2 reads SNTAGT. The junction had 14 bases not matched to a gene; V was cut back by 8 bases and J by 0 bases. This CDR3 contains 19 residues. TCRdb's table, derived via immunoSEQ multiplex PCR, lists solely in-frame clones and lacks some. The profile shows 120,000 to 150,000 clones, approximately 88% of them singletons. The specimen comprised peripheral blood, sampled 28 days after the second dose of the MenACWY control vaccine. This chain joins TRBV6-4 and TRBJ2-2; 11 bases line up with TRBD1. This clonotype originated in an adult who received the MenACWY meningococcal vaccine as a control. CDR3 DNA: TGTGCCAGCGATTCCCACGGACAGGGGGCCTTCGCGAACACCGGGGAGCTGTTTTTT. It codes for CASDSHGQGAFANTGELFF.